This TCR beta chain was obtained from a study of cytomegalovirus exposure and HLA in healthy donors. Study-level points and caveats: Both high specificity and high sensitivity reportedly marked the classifier's diagnosis of cytomegalovirus status.

A word on this clone: Its antigen is unidentified.

V was trimmed by 2 bases and J by 5 bases, leaving 16 bases between them. The germline gives CDR1 MNHEY, CDR2 SVGAGI. CDR3 length equals 16 residues. Generated by immunoSEQ multiplex PCR, the TCRdb table keeps only in-frame clones and is missing some. Of 110,000 or so clones detected, about 82% appear once; the ten largest clones hold roughly 5.3%. Sequences were obtained from PBMCs. The gene calls are TRBV6-5 and TRBJ2-1, with D perhaps TRBD1 (6 bases). This sequence originates from a man between 18 and 35 years old in good health and CMV-seronegative. The DNA for the CDR3 is TGTGCCAGCAGTTACCGGACAGACCTTAGGGACAATGAGCAGTTCTTC. Translation: CASSYRTDLRDNEQFF.